Presented here are 13 T cell receptor beta chains from one specimen sequenced in a study of blood T cell repertoires in COVID-19. Sequenced by immunoSEQ multiplex PCR; TCRdb stores in-frame clones only, minus some. This table has around 140,000 clones, about 91% appearing once. The sequencing sample was made of peripheral blood. The receptors stem from a woman aged 45 to 65 with acute or convalescent COVID-19.

This sequence joins TRBV28 and TRBJ1-3, with unresolved D. V shed 3 bases and J shed 7 bases, with 13 bases lying between them. Germline V lookup: CDR1 MDHEN, CDR2 SYDVKM. The CDR3 runs to 14 residues. CDR3: CASSLFQLGNTIYF. As DNA, the CDR3 is TGTGCCAGCAGTTTGTTCCAGCTGGGCAACACCATATATTTT.

This clone occurred once. V usage is TRBV29-1 and J usage is TRBJ2-3; the D gene is possibly TRBD1 (5 bases). The CDR3 has 12 amino acids. V shed 4 bases and J shed 2 bases, with 7 bases lying between them. CDR1 is SQVTM, CDR2 ANQGSEA, per germline. In DNA form, the CDR3 reads TGCAGCGTTGGGACAAACACAGATACGCAGTATTTT. Translation: CSVGTNTDTQYF.

The chain links TRBV2 to TRBJ2-1; 8 bases line up with TRBD2. The trim removed 6 bases at V and 4 bases at J, leaving 2 bases unmatched. Germline CDR1 SNHLY, CDR2 FYNNEI. The CDR3 contains 13 residues. CDR3 coding DNA: TGTGCCAGCAGCCGGGAGGGATACAATGAGCAGTTCTTC. Encoded protein: CASSREGYNEQFF.

The V gene is TRBV4-1, the J gene TRBJ1-2; possibly TRBD1 for D (6 bases). Germline V gene sequence: CDR1 MGHRA, CDR2 YSYEKL. Trimming pared 6 bases from V and 7 bases from J, leaving 18 bases between. The CDR3 runs 14 residues. As DNA, the CDR3 is TGCGCCAGCAGGGGGGCGTGGGTCTCAGCTGGCTACACCTTC. This encodes CASRGAWVSAGYTF.

This rearrangement joins TRBV29-1 to TRBJ2-7; TRBD2 aligns across 14 bases. The CDR3 loop spans 15 amino acids. The germline gives CDR1 SQVTM, CDR2 ANQGSEA. J gave up 6 bases and V 3 bases, and 7 bases lay outside the gene matches. The CDR3 protein is CSVDRGLAGVAEQYF. The CDR3 DNA is TGCAGCGTTGATCGGGGACTAGCGGGAGTCGCCGAGCAGTACTTC.

This chain joins TRBV5-4 and TRBJ1-2, with 8 bases matching TRBD1. Germline V gene data show CDR1 as SGHNT and CDR2 as YYREEE (reference sequence). The CDR3 consists of 14 residues. With 0 bases clipped from V and 4 bases from J, the junction kept 2 bases outside the gene matches. The CDR3 DNA is TGTGCCAGCAGCTTGGCACAGGGGGTCTATGGCTACACCTTC. Encoded protein: CASSLAQGVYGYTF.

The J gene is TRBJ2-3, the V gene TRBV5-4; possibly TRBD2 for D (6 bases). Trimming cost V 3 bases and J 0 bases, with 14 bases left between them. Germline assignment: CDR1 SGHNT and CDR2 YYREEE (reference sequence). The CDR3 sequence is 16 residues long. CDR3 region: CASSWGPSASTDTQYF. The CDR3, as DNA: TGTGCCAGCAGCTGGGGCCCTAGCGCCAGCACAGATACGCAGTATTTT.

The rearrangement links TRBV7-3 to TRBJ2-3; TRBD2 agrees at 14 bases. CDR1 and CDR2 (germline): SGHTA, FQGTGA. V lost 5 bases and J lost 0; bases outside the gene matches: 7. The CDR3 runs to 18 residues. For the CDR3, the DNA is TGTGCCAGCAGCCTAGGGACTAGCGGGGGCCTTAGCACAGATACGCAGTATTTT. Translation gives CASSLGTSGGLSTDTQYF.

V and J are TRBV5-3 and TRBJ1-5; D may be TRBD1 (6 bases). TRBV5-3 is designated an ORF whose function remains uncertain. Trimming cost V 5 bases and J 7 bases, with 13 bases left between them. The CDR3 loop spans 13 amino acids. Here the CDR3 DNA reads TGTGCCAGAAGTACAGGGTGGTGGCAGCCCCAGCATTTT. Its protein product is CARSTGWWQPQHF.

This clone was detected only a few times. J is TRBJ1-3 and V is TRBV27; D ambiguous. V was trimmed by 3 bases and J by 3 bases, leaving 6 bases between them. There are 13 residues in the CDR3. The germline V gene has CDR1 MNHEY and CDR2 SMNVEV (reference sequence). The CDR3 DNA is TGTGCCAGCAGTTTTCTCCGTGGAAACACCATATATTTT. It encodes CASSFLRGNTIYF.

In DNA, the CDR3 is TGTGCCAGCAGCGAGACAGGGTCAGATGGCTACACCTTC. Translation gives CASSETGSDGYTF. V is TRBV7-3 and J is TRBJ1-2; 7 nucleotides align to TRBD1. The V and J ends lost 5 bases and 6 bases, in that order; junction bases with no gene match: 6. The CDR3 extends over 13 amino acids. CDR1 is SGHTA and CDR2 is FQGTGA in the germline V gene.

This clone is medium-sized (0.01 to 0.1%) in the sample. The chain recombines TRBV6-5 with TRBJ2-2, with TRBD1 matching 7 bases. This CDR3 spans 14 amino acids. Per germline, CDR1 MNHEY and CDR2 SVGAGI. V lost 6 bases and J lost 3; bases outside the gene matches: 4. CDR3 in DNA: TGTGCCAGCAGAGGAACAGGGGACACCGGGGAGCTGTTTTTT. Translating gives CASRGTGDTGELFF.

The J gene is TRBJ2-2, the V gene TRBV6-1, with 12 bases identical to TRBD2. Trimming at V came to 0 bases and at J to 1 base, leaving 3 bases not matched to a gene. Germline assignment: CDR1 MNHNS and CDR2 SASEGT. The CDR3 consists of 18 residues. The CDR3 DNA follows: TGTGCCAGCAGTGAAGCTTCTAGCGGGGGGGAGAACACCGGGGAGCTGTTTTTT. Translating it yields CASSEASSGGENTGELFF.